These 22 T cell receptor beta chains were all obtained from the same sample, sequenced in a study of cytomegalovirus exposure and HLA in healthy donors. Sequencing used immunoSEQ multiplex PCR; TCRdb keeps in-frame clones, though not all of them. The sample carries approximately 200,000 clones, about 79% recorded once. Sequencing input: PBMCs. The receptors stem from a woman in her twenties or thirties in good health and CMV-seropositive.

V is TRBV10-3 and J is TRBJ1-1; weak D call: TRBD1 (5 bases). Trimming shortened V by 10 bases and J by 7 bases, and 19 bases separated the two germline ends. The CDR3 runs 13 residues. Germline V gene sequence: CDR1 ENHRY, CDR2 SYGVKD. CDR3 protein: CANRGTAHDEAFF. The CDR3 nucleotides read TGTGCCAACCGCGGGACCGCTCATGATGAAGCTTTCTTT.

This chain joins TRBV7-3 and TRBJ2-1; weak D call: TRBD1 (5 bases). Germline V gene data show CDR1 as SGHTA and CDR2 as FQGTGA. The CDR3 is 14 amino acids. Trimming stripped 3 bases from V and 4 bases from J, with 10 bases between. CDR3 in amino acids: CASSLSTAYNEQFF. CDR3 coding DNA: TGTGCCAGCAGCTTGTCGACAGCATACAATGAGCAGTTCTTC.

This clone was observed a handful of times. This rearrangement joins TRBV5-1 to TRBJ2-7, with 8 bases lining up with TRBD1. This CDR3 is built from 14 residues. Germline V gives CDR1 SGHRS, CDR2 YFSETQ. The V gene end was trimmed by 4 bases and the J gene end by 2 bases; junction bases not matched to a gene: 5. In DNA form, the CDR3 reads TGCGCCAGCAGCCCGGACAGGGTGCCCTACGAGCAGTACTTC. Translated: CASSPDRVPYEQYF.

The V call is TRBV27, the J call TRBJ1-5, with no clear D. Germline V gene data show CDR1 as MNHEY and CDR2 as SMNVEV (reference sequence). The CDR3 covers 15 residues. V dropped 0 bases and J dropped 6 bases, with 12 bases sitting between them. The CDR3 is CASSLSGIMGQPQHF. The CDR3 bases are TGTGCCAGCAGTTTATCCGGGATAATGGGTCAGCCCCAGCATTTT.

This clone was picked up a small number of times. Since no conserved phenylalanine or tryptophan closes the CDR3, a read error is the likely cause. It is unclear where the CDR3 begins or ends on the DNA, so no DNA is shown, and the CDR3 is as TCRdb lists it. This chain links TRBV6-4 with TRBJ1-2; no check of the table's D call, TRBD1, against the DNA was made. The CDR3 sequence runs 10 residues, both termini included. Germline loops: CDR1 MRHNA, CDR2 SNTAGT. The CDR3 loop is CASSVGAQIS.

The chain recombines TRBV6-1 with TRBJ2-3, with 13 bases aligning to TRBD2. Germline-derived CDR1 and CDR2 are MNHNS and SASEGT. This CDR3 has 17 amino acids. V trimming: 4 bases; J trimming: 1 base; junction bases outside the gene matches: 5. CDR3 nucleotides: TGTGCCAGCAGTGGACTAGCGGGAGGCCCCGGCACAGATACGCAGTATTTT. Its protein product is CASSGLAGGPGTDTQYF.

The V call is TRBV9, the J call TRBJ2-7, with TRBD2 matching 7 bases. In germline, CDR1 is SGDLS, CDR2 YYNGEE. The J segment lost 3 bases and the V segment lost 0 bases, leaving 3 bases of the junction unmatched. The CDR3 is 14 residues long. The CDR3 DNA follows: TGTGCCAGCAGCGTAGGGCGGGAGCTCTACGAGCAGTACTTC. This codes for CASSVGRELYEQYF.

V and J are TRBV6-1 and TRBJ2-1; D not certain. CDR1 and CDR2 (germline): MNHNS, SASEGT. The CDR3 runs 14 residues. The V and J ends lost 3 bases and 0 bases respectively, with 6 bases between them. The CDR3 region has the DNA TGTGCCAGCAGTGACCGTATCTCCTACAATGAGCAGTTCTTC. It specifies CASSDRISYNEQFF.

In DNA form, the CDR3 reads TGTGCCAGCAGTTATTCACGGAATGAGCAGTTCTTC. Translated, it gives CASSYSRNEQFF. This chain joins TRBV6-6 and TRBJ2-1; D gene unclear. The V gene's germline CDR1 is MNHNY and CDR2 SVGAGI (reference sequence). V lost 3 bases and J 7 bases, leaving 7 bases between the germline ends. CDR3 length: 12 residues.

CDR3 in DNA: TGTGCCAGCAGCTTTGGCCAAACCTACGAGCAGTACTTC. Residues: CASSFGQTYEQYF. The rearrangement uses TRBV7-6 and TRBJ2-7, with D unclear. Germline lookup yields CDR1 SGHVS and CDR2 FNYEAQ. V gave up 3 bases and J gave up 2 bases, with 8 bases separating them. This CDR3 is built from 13 residues.

This chain connects TRBV6-5 to TRBJ2-7; 10 bases agree with TRBD1. CDR3 length: 15 amino acids. The junction had 4 bases not matched to a gene; V was cut back by 2 bases and J by 3 bases. CDR1 and CDR2 (germline): MNHEY, SVGAGI. CDR3 sequence: CASSYRGQGIYEQYF. The CDR3 DNA is TGTGCCAGCAGTTACAGGGGACAGGGGATCTACGAGCAGTACTTC.

In its sample, this clone was seen once. V usage is TRBV11-3 and J usage is TRBJ2-1; TRBD2 is a possible D gene (5 bases). The CDR3 contains 16 residues. The germline gives CDR1 SGHNT, CDR2 YENEEA. V lost 0 bases to trimming and J lost 9 bases, with 18 bases between them. CDR3 protein: CASSLDFGIGSGEQFF. In nucleotides, the CDR3 is TGTGCCAGCAGCTTAGATTTCGGGATTGGATCAGGTGAGCAGTTCTTC.

J is TRBJ2-5 and V is TRBV6-5, with 9 bases matching TRBD2. The V gene end was trimmed by 2 bases and the J gene end by 2 bases; junction bases not matched to a gene: 3. The CDR3 totals 15 residues. The germline gives CDR1 MNHEY, CDR2 SVGAGI. The CDR3 DNA is TGTGCCAGCAGTTACGGCCTAGCGGGGCAAGAGACCCAGTACTTC. Translated: CASSYGLAGQETQYF.

The CDR3 sequence is CASSQEGLGTSKEGYTF. Here the CDR3 DNA reads TGCGCCAGCAGCCAAGAGGGGCTTGGAACATCCAAGGAGGGCTACACCTTC. J is TRBJ1-2 and V is TRBV4-1; possible D gene TRBD1, 5 bases. The CDR3 contains 17 residues. Trimming removed 0 bases at V and 8 bases at J, with 22 bases between. The germline V gene encodes CDR1 MGHRA and CDR2 YSYEKL.

The chain combines TRBV4-1 with TRBJ2-1; 9 bases are a match to TRBD1. The CDR3 contains 17 residues. From germline, CDR1 is MGHRA and CDR2 YSYEKL. V was clipped by 2 bases and J by 10 bases; unmatched bases: 15. CDR3 nucleotide sequence: TGCGCCAGCAGCCAACTTGGGACAGGGATCCGTTTGGGGGAGCAGTTCTTC. Its protein is CASSQLGTGIRLGEQFF.

The J gene is TRBJ1-5, the V gene TRBV9; the D is unclear. Trimming removed 0 bases from V and 3 bases from J, with 10 bases in between. Germline values: CDR1 SGDLS, CDR2 YYNGEE. This CDR3 has 15 residues. In DNA, the CDR3 is TGTGCCAGCAGCGTAGCTGGAGAATACAATCAGCCCCAGCATTTT. This codes for CASSVAGEYNQPQHF.

The chain combines TRBV30 with TRBJ1-5; D is uncertain. Germline CDR1 is GTSNPN and CDR2 is SVGIG (reference sequence). Trimming removed 0 bases at V and 2 bases at J, with 5 bases between. The CDR3 length is 13 residues. CDR3 in amino acids: CAWSVVGNQPQHF. The CDR3 DNA is TGTGCCTGGAGTGTAGTAGGCAATCAGCCCCAGCATTTT.

The rearrangement uses TRBV6-5 and TRBJ2-7; D gene unclear. V was trimmed by 4 bases and J by 0 bases, leaving 16 bases between them. The CDR3 spans 16 residues. The V gene's germline CDR1 is MNHEY and CDR2 SVGAGI. The CDR3 here is CASSFSMARSSYEQYF. DNA of the CDR3: TGTGCCAGCAGTTTCTCTATGGCAAGGAGCTCCTACGAGCAGTACTTC.

V is TRBV6-1 and J is TRBJ2-6; D unresolved. In germline, CDR1 is MNHNS, CDR2 SASEGT. CDR3 size: 13 residues. V gave up 10 bases and J gave up 1 base, with 8 bases separating them. CDR3 nucleotides: TGTGCCACCGCGGATTCTGGGGCCAACGTCCTGACTTTC. Translating it yields CATADSGANVLTF.

Comment on this clone: Other DNA sequences within the sample encode an identical CDR3. This chain connects TRBV7-9 to TRBJ2-1; perhaps TRBD2 as D (5 bases). Between the trimmed V and J ends, which lost 2 bases and 7 bases, there was a span of 6 bases. The V gene's germline CDR1 is SEHNR and CDR2 FQNEAQ (reference sequence). CDR3 length: 12 amino acids. The CDR3 nucleotides read TGTGCCAGCAGCTTATCGGGGAATGAGCAGTTCTTC. It specifies CASSLSGNEQFF.

This CDR3 is CASSQQGRSSGANVLTF. The CDR3 bases are TGTGCCAGCAGCCAGCAGGGCCGGAGCTCTGGGGCCAACGTCCTGACTTTC. The chain employs TRBV14 and TRBJ2-6, with D perhaps TRBD1 (5 bases). Germline V gives CDR1 SGHDN, CDR2 FVKESK. V was cut by 3 bases and J by 0 bases, with 12 bases left in between. CDR3 size: 17 residues.

The V gene is TRBV5-6, the J gene TRBJ1-2, with TRBD1 as a possible D gene (5 bases). V dropped 0 bases and J dropped 5 bases, with 17 bases sitting between them. The CDR3 is made up of 16 amino acids. Germline CDR1 SGHDT, CDR2 YYEEEE. CDR3 in DNA: TGTGCCAGCAGCTTGGCTCTGGGTAGGGCAGGGTATGGCTACACCTTC. Encoded protein: CASSLALGRAGYGYTF.